This T cell receptor beta chain was identified in a study of untreated major depressive disorder. Every depressed patient was matched in pairs with a non-depressed control on sex, age, current smoking status and body mass index. Method: immunoSEQ multiplex PCR; TCRdb's copy keeps in-frame clones and lacks some. The repertoire consists of about 21,000 clones, with approximately 92% occurring once and the leading ten covering roughly 0.31%. The sample comprised CD4+ T cells from PBMCs. This receptor was obtained from a man aged 25-40 years in good health.

The CDR3 DNA sequence: TGCGCCAGCAGCTTGGAGTGGGTAGAGGATTCCGAGCAGTACTTC. The encoded protein is CASSLEWVEDSEQYF. The V call is TRBV5-1, the J call TRBJ2-7; D gene ambiguous. Germline values: CDR1 SGHRS, CDR2 YFSETQ. The V gene lost 0 bases and the J gene lost 6 bases, with 16 bases spanning the gap. The CDR3 extends over 15 amino acids.